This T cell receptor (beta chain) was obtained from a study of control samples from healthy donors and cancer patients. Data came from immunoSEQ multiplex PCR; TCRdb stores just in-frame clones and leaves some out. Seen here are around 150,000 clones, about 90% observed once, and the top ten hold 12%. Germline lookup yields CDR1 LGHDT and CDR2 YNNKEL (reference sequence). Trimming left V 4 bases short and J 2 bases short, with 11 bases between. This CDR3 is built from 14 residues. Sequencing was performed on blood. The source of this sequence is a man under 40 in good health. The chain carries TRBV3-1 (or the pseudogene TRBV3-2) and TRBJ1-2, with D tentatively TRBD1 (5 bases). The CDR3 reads CASSRTQLNYGYTF. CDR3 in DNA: TGTGCCAGCAGCCGGACACAGCTAAACTATGGCTACACCTTC.